What follows are 20 T cell receptor beta chains derived from one specimen sequenced in a study of identical twins. One entry per CDR3 protein results from TCRdb running MiXCR on the 5' RACE reads. The data contain approximately 590,000 distinct CDR3 sequences, 9% to 10% of them singletons. These data also featured in a second study, about yellow fever vaccine responses in identical twins.

The specimen sequenced was PBMCs. The source is a woman under 30 in good health.

Ten or more counts support this clonotype. V usage is TRBV4-3 and J usage is TRBJ2-1; 12 bases agree with TRBD2. CDR3 length: 17 residues. With V trimmed by 4 bases and J by 7 bases, 11 bases remained unmatched. The germline gives CDR1 LGHNA, CDR2 YSLEER. DNA for the CDR3: TGCGCCAGCAGCCGTGCTAGCGGGAGGGTTGGTAAGAATGAGCAGTTCTTC. Its translation is CASSRASGRVGKNEQFF.

The V gene is TRBV14, the J gene TRBJ2-1; 7 nucleotides align to TRBD2. V dropped 0 bases and J dropped 0; count of bases not matched to a gene: 14. This CDR3 has 20 amino acids. Germline V gene sequence: CDR1 SGHDN, CDR2 FVKESK. The CDR3 bases are TGTGCCAGCAGCCAAGATAGGAACTTAGCGGGCTGGAGCTCCTACAATGAGCAGTTCTTC. It encodes CASSQDRNLAGWSSYNEQFF.

This chain connects TRBV10-3 to TRBJ2-1; TRBD2 aligns across 7 bases. Germline V gene data show CDR1 as ENHRY and CDR2 as SYGVKD. The CDR3 has 13 amino acids. With V trimmed by 6 bases and J by 8 bases, 7 bases remained unmatched. The chain's CDR3 is CAIRGDYLDEQFF. CDR3 sequence (DNA): TGTGCCATCAGAGGGGACTATCTGGATGAGCAGTTCTTC.

The chain carries TRBV28 and TRBJ2-2; tentatively, D is TRBD1 (5 bases). The germline gives CDR1 MDHEN, CDR2 SYDVKM. The CDR3 is made up of 13 amino acids. Trimming pared 7 bases from V and 2 bases from J, leaving 8 bases between. The CDR3 loop reads CASKGINTGELFF. CDR3 coding DNA: TGTGCCAGCAAGGGGATTAACACCGGGGAGCTGTTTTTT.

This clonotype was observed at least ten times. The chain combines TRBV9 with TRBJ2-3; 10 bases are a match to TRBD2. Germline CDR1 reads SGDLS; CDR2 reads YYNGEE. The CDR3 extends over 15 amino acids. The trim removed 4 bases at V and 1 base at J, leaving 3 bases unmatched. The CDR3 loop reads CASSYTSGGTDTQYF. For the CDR3, the DNA is TGTGCCAGCAGCTATACTAGCGGGGGCACAGATACGCAGTATTTT.

The chain is built from TRBV7-9 and TRBJ2-7, with D perhaps TRBD1 (7 bases). The CDR3 covers 15 residues. Germline V gene sequence: CDR1 SEHNR, CDR2 FQNEAQ (reference sequence). V was cut by 3 bases and J by 3 bases, with 15 bases left in between. The CDR3 DNA is TGTGCCAGCAGCTTCGAACAGGGGAGGTTCTACGAGCAGTACTTC. This encodes CASSFEQGRFYEQYF.

This clonotype occurred a few times. This sequence joins TRBV6-2 or TRBV6-3 and TRBJ1-5, with D perhaps matching TRBD1 (6 bases). V was trimmed by 8 bases and J by 7 bases, leaving 15 bases between them. The V gene's germline CDR1 is MNHEY and CDR2 SVGEGT. CDR3 size: 13 residues. This CDR3 is CASQLQGRQPQHF. CDR3 coding DNA: TGTGCCAGCCAACTACAGGGTAGGCAGCCCCAGCATTTT.

This clonotype was picked up one time. The chain has TRBV20-1 and TRBJ2-7; 7 bases line up with TRBD1. This CDR3 is built from 13 residues. Looked up from germline, CDR1 is DFQATT and CDR2 is SNEGSKA (reference sequence). The V gene end was trimmed by 6 bases and the J gene end by 3 bases; junction bases not matched to a gene: 8. The CDR3 DNA is TGCAGTGCAACCCGGACAGGAATCTACGAGCAGTACTTC. Protein: CSATRTGIYEQYF.

This clonotype was observed many times. This chain joins TRBV12-3 or TRBV12-4 and TRBJ2-7; D is unresolved. This CDR3 comprises 15 residues. Trimming removed 5 bases at V and 1 base at J, with 15 bases between. This CDR3 is CASSPTSSGSYEQYF. The CDR3 nucleotides read TGTGCCAGCAGTCCCACGAGCTCCGGTTCCTACGAGCAGTACTTC.

Ten or more counts support this clonotype. The rearrangement joins TRBV6-1 to TRBJ2-5; the match to TRBD2 covers 10 bases. Germline loops: CDR1 MNHNS, CDR2 SASEGT. The CDR3 totals 14 residues. Losses at the gene ends were 6 bases for V and 4 bases for J; bases not matched to a gene: 5. The CDR3 region is CASRPGLAVETQYF. The CDR3 DNA is TGTGCCAGCAGACCCGGACTAGCGGTAGAGACCCAGTACTTC.

This clonotype was seen a few times. J is TRBJ1-1 and V is TRBV15; D is uncertain. CDR1 LNHNV and CDR2 YYDKDF come from the germline V gene (reference sequence). This CDR3 is built from 13 residues. V was trimmed by 0 bases and J by 5 bases, leaving 7 bases between them. This CDR3 is CATSRDRGTEAFF. Here the CDR3 DNA reads TGTGCCACCAGCAGAGATCGGGGAACTGAAGCTTTCTTT.

This clonotype was recorded at least ten times. V is TRBV5-5 and J is TRBJ2-5; 8 bases are shared with TRBD2. The CDR3 sequence is 16 residues long. V lost 3 bases, J lost 1 base, and 8 bases stayed unmatched. Germline V lookup: CDR1 SGHKS, CDR2 YYEKEE (reference sequence). CDR3 DNA: TGTGCCAGCAGCTCGCATCTAACTAGCGGCCAAGAGACCCAGTACTTC. It is translated as CASSSHLTSGQETQYF. The full variable domain, rest sourced from reference TRBV5-5 and TRBJ2-5, is DAGVTQSPTHLIKTRGQQVTLRCSPISGHKSVSWYQQVLGQGPQFIFQYYEKEERGRGNFPDRFSARQFPNYSSELNVNALLLGDSALYLCASSSHLTSGQETQYFGPGTRLLVL.

V is TRBV20-1 and J is TRBJ2-2; D perhaps matches TRBD1 (6 bases). This CDR3 has 16 residues. Trimming removed 1 base from V and 2 bases from J, with 14 bases in between. Per the germline V gene, CDR1 is DFQATT and CDR2 is SNEGSKA (reference sequence). The CDR3 bases are TGCAGTGCTAGAGGTCTCACAGGGTTAAACACCGGGGAGCTGTTTTTT. Its protein is CSARGLTGLNTGELFF.

This clonotype was observed at least ten times. The V call is TRBV20-1, the J call TRBJ2-5; 9 bases are a match to TRBD2. Trimming cost V 6 bases and J 2 bases; bases outside gene matches: 10. Germline-derived CDR1 and CDR2 are DFQATT and SNEGSKA (reference sequence). This CDR3 has 15 amino acids. The CDR3 sequence: CSADFSSGGQETQYF. The CDR3 region has the DNA TGCAGTGCCGACTTTTCGAGCGGGGGGCAAGAGACCCAGTACTTC.

This clonotype was observed a handful of times. The chain recombines TRBV6-2 or TRBV6-3 with TRBJ2-7; 10 positions agree with TRBD2. This CDR3 is 19 amino acids long. The germline CDR1 and CDR2 sequences are MNHEY and SVGEGT. The J segment lost 0 bases and the V segment lost 0 bases, leaving 11 bases of the junction unmatched. The chain's CDR3 is CASSYSLWLAGESSYEQYF. DNA for the CDR3: TGTGCCAGCAGTTACTCTCTCTGGCTAGCGGGAGAGAGCTCCTACGAGCAGTACTTC.

This clonotype was observed a few times. The chain is built from TRBV7-3 and TRBJ2-2; 10 bases fit TRBD1. This CDR3 comprises 16 residues. Germline lookup yields CDR1 SGHTA and CDR2 FQGTGA. V lost 0 bases, J lost 6 bases, and 4 bases stayed unmatched. This chain's CDR3 is CASSLTTGGWPGELFF. CDR3 sequence (DNA): TGTGCCAGCAGCTTAACGACAGGGGGCTGGCCCGGGGAGCTGTTTTTT. Based on the CDR3 plus reference TRBV7-3 and TRBJ2-2, the full variable domain is GAGVSQTPSNKVTEKGKYVELRCDPISGHTALYWYRQSLGQGPEFLIYFQGTGAADDSGLPNDRFFAVRPEGSVSTLKIQRTERGDSAVYLCASSLTTGGWPGELFFGEGSRLTVL.

In its sample, this clonotype was seen a few times. The V call is TRBV12-3 or TRBV12-4, the J call TRBJ1-3; the D gene is possibly TRBD1 (6 bases). CDR3 length equals 15 residues. V lost 6 bases and J lost 3, with 15 bases in between. The CDR3 sequence: CASRPRQADGNTIYF. The CDR3 coding sequence is TGTGCCAGCAGACCACGACAGGCCGATGGAAACACCATATATTTT.

The chain carries TRBV11-2 and TRBJ2-7, with D perhaps TRBD1 (5 bases). This CDR3 contains 14 residues. CDR1 and CDR2 from the germline V gene are SGHAT and FQNNGV. V was shortened by 6 bases and J by 0 bases, with 12 bases between the two germline ends. CDR3 loop: CASSHITGSYEQYF. The CDR3 region has the DNA TGTGCCAGCAGTCATATTACAGGCTCCTACGAGCAGTACTTC.

This clonotype was observed at least ten times. The gene calls are TRBV4-3 and TRBJ2-7; TRBD1 agrees at 10 bases. CDR1 is LGHNA and CDR2 is YSLEER in the germline V gene. The CDR3 extends over 16 amino acids. J lost 5 bases, V lost 0 bases, and 7 bases had no gene match. CDR3 residues: CASSQDRDRGFHEQYF. Written as DNA, the CDR3 is TGCGCCAGCAGCCAAGACCGGGACAGGGGTTTCCACGAGCAGTACTTC.

This clonotype was seen a handful of times. The chain has TRBV5-1 and TRBJ2-4; D remains ambiguous. The CDR3 is 14 amino acids. CDR1 SGHRS and CDR2 YFSETQ come from the germline V gene. Trimming left V 1 base short and J 4 bases short, with 9 bases between. CDR3 protein: CASSLTVAKNIQYF. The CDR3 DNA follows: TGCGCCAGCAGCTTGACCGTTGCGAAAAACATTCAGTACTTC.